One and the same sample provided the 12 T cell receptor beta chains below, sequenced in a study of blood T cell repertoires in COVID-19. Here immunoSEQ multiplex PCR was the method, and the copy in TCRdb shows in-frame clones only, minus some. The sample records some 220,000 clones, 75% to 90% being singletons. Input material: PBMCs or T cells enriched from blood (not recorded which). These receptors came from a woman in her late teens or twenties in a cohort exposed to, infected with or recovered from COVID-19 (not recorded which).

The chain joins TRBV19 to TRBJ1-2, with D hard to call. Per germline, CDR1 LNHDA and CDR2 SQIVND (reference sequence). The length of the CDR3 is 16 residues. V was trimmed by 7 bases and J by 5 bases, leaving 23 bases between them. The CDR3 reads CASTFPLGREGYGYTF. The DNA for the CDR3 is TGTGCCAGTACGTTCCCATTAGGCCGCGAGGGTTATGGCTACACCTTC.

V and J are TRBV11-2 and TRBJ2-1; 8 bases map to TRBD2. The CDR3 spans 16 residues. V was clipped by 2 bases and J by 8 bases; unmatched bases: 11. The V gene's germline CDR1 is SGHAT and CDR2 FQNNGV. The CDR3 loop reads CASSLSGTSNYYEQFF. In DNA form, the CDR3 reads TGTGCCAGCAGCTTATCCGGGACTAGTAACTATTATGAGCAGTTCTTC.

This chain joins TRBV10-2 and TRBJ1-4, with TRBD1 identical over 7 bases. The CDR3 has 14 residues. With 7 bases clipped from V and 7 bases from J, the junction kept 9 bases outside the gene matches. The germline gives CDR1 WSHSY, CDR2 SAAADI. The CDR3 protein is CASKEGAGGEKLFF. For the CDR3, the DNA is TGCGCCAGCAAGGAGGGGGCAGGGGGTGAAAAACTGTTTTTT.

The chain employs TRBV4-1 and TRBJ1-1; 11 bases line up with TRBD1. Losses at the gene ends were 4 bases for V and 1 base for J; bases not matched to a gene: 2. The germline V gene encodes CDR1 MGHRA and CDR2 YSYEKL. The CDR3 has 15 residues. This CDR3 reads CASSPGQGANTEAFF. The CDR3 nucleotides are TGCGCCAGCAGCCCTGGACAGGGGGCGAACACTGAAGCTTTCTTT.

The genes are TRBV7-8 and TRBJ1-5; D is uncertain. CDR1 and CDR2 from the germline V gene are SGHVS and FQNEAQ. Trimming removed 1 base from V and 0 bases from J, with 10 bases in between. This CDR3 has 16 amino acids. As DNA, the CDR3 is TGTGCCAGCAGCTTAGATGGAGGGAATAGCAATCAGCCCCAGCATTTT. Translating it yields CASSLDGGNSNQPQHF.

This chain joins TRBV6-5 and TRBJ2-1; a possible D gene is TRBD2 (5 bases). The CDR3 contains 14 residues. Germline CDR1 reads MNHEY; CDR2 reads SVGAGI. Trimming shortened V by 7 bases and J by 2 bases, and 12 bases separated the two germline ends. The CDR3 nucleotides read TGTGCCAGCAAGGCCAGCGGACCCTACAATGAGCAGTTCTTC. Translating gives CASKASGPYNEQFF.

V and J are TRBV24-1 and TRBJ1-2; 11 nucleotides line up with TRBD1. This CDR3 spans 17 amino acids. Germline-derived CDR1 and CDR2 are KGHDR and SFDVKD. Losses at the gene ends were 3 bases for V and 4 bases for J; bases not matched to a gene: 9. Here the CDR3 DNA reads TGTGCCACCAGTGATCCCCGCCGGACAGGGGGCCTCTATGGCTACACCTTC. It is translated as CATSDPRRTGGLYGYTF.

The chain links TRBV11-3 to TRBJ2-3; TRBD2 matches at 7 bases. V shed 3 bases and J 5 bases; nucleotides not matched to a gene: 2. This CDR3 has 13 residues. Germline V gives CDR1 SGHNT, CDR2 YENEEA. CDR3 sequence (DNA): TGTGCCAGCAGCTTCTCGGGAGGAGATACGCAGTATTTT. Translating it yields CASSFSGGDTQYF.

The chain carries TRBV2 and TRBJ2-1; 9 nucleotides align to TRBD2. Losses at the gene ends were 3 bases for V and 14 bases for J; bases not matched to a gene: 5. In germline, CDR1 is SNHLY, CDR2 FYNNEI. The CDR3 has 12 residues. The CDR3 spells CASSDSGTSKFF. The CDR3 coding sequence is TGTGCCAGCAGTGACTCCGGGACTAGCAAGTTCTTC.

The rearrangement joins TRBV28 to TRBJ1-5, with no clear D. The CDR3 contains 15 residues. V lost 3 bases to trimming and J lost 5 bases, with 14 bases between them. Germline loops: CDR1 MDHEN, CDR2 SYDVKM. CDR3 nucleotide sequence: TGTGCCAGCAGTTTTGGAGGACGGCACGATCAGCCCCAGCATTTT. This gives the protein CASSFGGRHDQPQHF.

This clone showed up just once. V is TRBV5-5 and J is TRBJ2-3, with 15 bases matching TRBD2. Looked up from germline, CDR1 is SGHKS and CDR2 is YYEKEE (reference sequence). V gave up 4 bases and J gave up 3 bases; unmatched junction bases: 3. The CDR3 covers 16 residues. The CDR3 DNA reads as TGTGCCAGCAGCCTAGGACTAGCGGGGGGGACAGATACGCAGTATTTT. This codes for CASSLGLAGGTDTQYF.

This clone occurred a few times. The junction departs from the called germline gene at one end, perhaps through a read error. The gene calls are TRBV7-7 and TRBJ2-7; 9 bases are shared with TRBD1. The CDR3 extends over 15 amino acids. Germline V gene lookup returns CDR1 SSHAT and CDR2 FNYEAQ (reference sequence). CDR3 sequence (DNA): TGTGCTAGCAGCTTAGGGGACAGGGAAACGGACGAGCAGTACTTC. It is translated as CASSLGDRETDEQYF.